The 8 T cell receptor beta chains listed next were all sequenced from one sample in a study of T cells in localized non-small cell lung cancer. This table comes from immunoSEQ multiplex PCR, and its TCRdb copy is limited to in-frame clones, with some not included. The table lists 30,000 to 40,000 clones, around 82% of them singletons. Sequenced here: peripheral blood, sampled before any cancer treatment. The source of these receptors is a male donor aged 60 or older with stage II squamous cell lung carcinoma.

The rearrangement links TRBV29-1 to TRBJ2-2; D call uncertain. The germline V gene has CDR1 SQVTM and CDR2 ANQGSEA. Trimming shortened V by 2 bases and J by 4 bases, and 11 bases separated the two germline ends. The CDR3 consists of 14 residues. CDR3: CSVETVRSTGELFF. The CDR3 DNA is TGCAGCGTTGAAACGGTTCGCTCCACCGGGGAGCTGTTTTTT.

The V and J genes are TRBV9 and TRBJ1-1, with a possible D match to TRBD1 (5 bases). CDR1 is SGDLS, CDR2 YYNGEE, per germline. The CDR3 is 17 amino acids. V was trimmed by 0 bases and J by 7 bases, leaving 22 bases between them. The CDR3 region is CASSVEGRTGFQREAFF. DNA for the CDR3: TGTGCCAGCAGCGTAGAGGGTCGTACAGGTTTTCAACGTGAAGCTTTCTTT.

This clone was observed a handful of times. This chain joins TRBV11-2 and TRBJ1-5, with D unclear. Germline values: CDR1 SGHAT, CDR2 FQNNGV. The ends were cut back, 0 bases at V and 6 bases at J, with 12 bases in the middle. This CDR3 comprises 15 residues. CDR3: CASSLDFTPGQPQHF. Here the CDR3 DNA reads TGTGCCAGCAGCTTAGATTTTACCCCCGGTCAGCCCCAGCATTTT.

The DNA for the CDR3 is TGTGCCAGTACCGTTCCTTTAGGGACAGGCGCAAGCTCTGGAAACACCATATATTTT. Amino acids: CASTVPLGTGASSGNTIYF. V usage is TRBV19 and J usage is TRBJ1-3, with 8 bases lining up with TRBD1. The CDR3 sequence is 19 residues long. Germline V gives CDR1 LNHDA, CDR2 SQIVND (reference sequence). J lost 0 bases, V lost 7 bases, and 17 bases had no gene match.

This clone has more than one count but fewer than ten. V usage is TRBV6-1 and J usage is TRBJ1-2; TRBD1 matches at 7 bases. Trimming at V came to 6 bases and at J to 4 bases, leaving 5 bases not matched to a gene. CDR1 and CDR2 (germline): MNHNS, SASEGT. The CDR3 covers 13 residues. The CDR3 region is CASRETGLYGYTF. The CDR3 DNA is TGTGCCAGCAGGGAGACAGGGCTCTATGGCTACACCTTC.

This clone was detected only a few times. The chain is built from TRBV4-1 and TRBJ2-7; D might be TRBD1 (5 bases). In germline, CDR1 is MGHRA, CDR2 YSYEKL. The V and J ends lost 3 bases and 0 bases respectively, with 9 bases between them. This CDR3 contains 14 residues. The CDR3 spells CASSQVTGSYEQYF. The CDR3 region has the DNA TGCGCCAGCAGCCAGGTAACAGGCTCCTACGAGCAGTACTTC.

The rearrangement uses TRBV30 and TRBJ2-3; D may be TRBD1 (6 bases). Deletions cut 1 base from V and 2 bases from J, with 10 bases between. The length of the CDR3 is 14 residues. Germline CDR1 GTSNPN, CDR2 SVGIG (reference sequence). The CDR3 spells CAWSGDTPTDTQYF. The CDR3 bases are TGTGCCTGGAGTGGGGACACTCCCACAGATACGCAGTATTTT.

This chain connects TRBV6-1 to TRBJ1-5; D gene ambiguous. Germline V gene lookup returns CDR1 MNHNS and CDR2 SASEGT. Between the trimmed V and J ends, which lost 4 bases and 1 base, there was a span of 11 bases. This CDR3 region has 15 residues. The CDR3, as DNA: TGTGCCAGCAGTGTCGTCGGCAGAAGCAATCAGCCCCAGCATTTT. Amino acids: CASSVVGRSNQPQHF.